At least ten counts were recorded for the clone carrying this T cell receptor beta chain. Its antigen is as yet unknown. This clone may be a read error of a much larger clone one base away. The sample belongs to a study of prognosis after radiotherapy for stage I lung cancer. Study-wide background: Operability status for all non-small cell lung cancer patients was recorded as medically inoperable. Radiotherapy: SBRT, 3 to 5 fractions, biologically effective dose at least 100 Gy. Notes on the study in general: Following stereotactic body radiation therapy, patients who went on to develop distant metastases had lower Shannon entropy.

From genomic DNA, two-round multiplex PCR was used to amplify TCR beta CDR3. First-round PCR amplification was performed with primers specific to each TRBV and TRBJ gene. TCRdb re-called the multiplex PCR reads with MiXCR, one entry per CDR3 protein. The sample carries roughly 30,000 distinct CDR3 sequences, around 48% recorded once. Germline CDR1 reads MDHEN; CDR2 reads SYDVKM. CDR3 size: 15 residues. V dropped 3 bases and J dropped 6 bases, with 15 bases sitting between them. This sequence was found in a donor aged 50 or older with non-small cell lung cancer. The material was PBMCs, obtained before or after stereotactic body radiation therapy (not recorded which). V usage is TRBV28 and J usage is TRBJ1-5; D ambiguous. The CDR3 sequence is CASSFQRRYSQPQHF. The CDR3 DNA is TGTGCCAGCAGTTTCCAAAGACGGTACAGTCAGCCCCAGCATTTT.